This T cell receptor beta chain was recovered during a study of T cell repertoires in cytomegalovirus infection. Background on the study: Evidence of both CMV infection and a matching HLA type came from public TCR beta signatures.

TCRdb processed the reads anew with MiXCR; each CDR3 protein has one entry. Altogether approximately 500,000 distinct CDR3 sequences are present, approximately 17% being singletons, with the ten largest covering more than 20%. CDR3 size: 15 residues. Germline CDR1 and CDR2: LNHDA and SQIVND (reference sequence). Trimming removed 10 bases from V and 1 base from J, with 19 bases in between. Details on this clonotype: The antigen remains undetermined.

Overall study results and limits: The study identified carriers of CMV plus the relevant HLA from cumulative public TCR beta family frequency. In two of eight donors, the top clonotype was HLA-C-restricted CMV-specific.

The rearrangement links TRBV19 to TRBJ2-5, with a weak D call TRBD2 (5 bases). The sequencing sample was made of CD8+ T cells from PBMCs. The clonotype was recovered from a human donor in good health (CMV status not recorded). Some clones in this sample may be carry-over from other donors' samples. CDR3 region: CATGRRQWPQETQYF. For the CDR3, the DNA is TGTGCCACCGGAAGGAGGCAGTGGCCCCAAGAGACCCAGTACTTC.